This T cell receptor (beta chain) derives from a study of cytomegalovirus exposure and HLA in healthy donors. The junction had 3 bases not matched to a gene; V was cut back by 2 bases and J by 4 bases. The CDR3 is 15 residues long. Germline V gene data show CDR1 as WNHNN and CDR2 as SYGVQD (reference sequence). Primers included in the PCR were 60 Vbeta and 13 Jbeta primers. Some clones are missing from TCRdb's copy, which holds only in-frame ones; the method was immunoSEQ multiplex PCR. The sample consists of 200,000 or so clones, roughly 83% of them appearing once. Sequences were obtained from PBMCs. This sequence joins TRBV10-1 and TRBJ2-5; 11 nucleotides agree with TRBD1. This TCR was recovered from a girl between 5 and 17 years old in good health and CMV-seronegative. This CDR3 is CASSEGDRGGETQYF. CDR3 DNA sequence: TGCGCCAGCAGTGAGGGGGACAGGGGGGGAGAGACCCAGTACTTC.